The clone carrying this TCR beta chain showed up just a few times. Its antigen is not identified. This sample is drawn from a study of OX40 agonist ivuxolimab in advanced cancers. Study in general: Treatment of patients was with ivuxolimab, an agonistic anti-OX40 (CD134) antibody. Study-wide results and limits: Certain nonresponders likewise exhibited a low normalized T-cell clonal expansion.

Some clones are missing from TCRdb's copy, which holds only in-frame ones; the method was immunoSEQ multiplex PCR. The table has roughly 41,000 clones, around 86% seen once. Trimming removed 1 base at V and 3 bases at J, with 9 bases between. Germline loops: CDR1 LGHNA, CDR2 YNFKEQ. This CDR3 comprises 14 residues. It was autoimmune disease history or systemic immunosuppression that excluded patients. This receptor was obtained from an adult with an advanced solid tumor such as melanoma, head and neck, liver or kidney cancer. Sequencing used CD4+ or CD8+ T cells sorted from blood, obtained in a trial of the OX40 agonist ivuxolimab. This chain uses TRBV4-2 with TRBJ1-1, with a weak D call TRBD1 (5 bases). The CDR3 nucleotides read TGTGCCAGCAGCCAAGCTGGAGGGGACACTGAAGCTTTCTTT. Amino acid sequence: CASSQAGGDTEAFF.